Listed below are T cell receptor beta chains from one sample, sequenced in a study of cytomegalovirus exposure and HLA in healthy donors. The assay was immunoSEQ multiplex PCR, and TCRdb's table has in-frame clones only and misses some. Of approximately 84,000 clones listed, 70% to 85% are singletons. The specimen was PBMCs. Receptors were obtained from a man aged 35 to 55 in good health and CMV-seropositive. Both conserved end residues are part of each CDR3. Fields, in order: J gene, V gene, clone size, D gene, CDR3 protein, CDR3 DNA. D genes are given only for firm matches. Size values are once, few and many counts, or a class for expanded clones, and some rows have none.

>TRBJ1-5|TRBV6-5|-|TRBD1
CASSYYRGINQPQHF
TGTGCCAGCAGTTACTACAGGGGAATCAATCAGCCCCAGCATTTT
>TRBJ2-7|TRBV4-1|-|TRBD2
CASSRPGLPPYEQYF
TGCGCCAGCAGCCGCCCGGGACTACCACCTTACGAGCAGTACTTC
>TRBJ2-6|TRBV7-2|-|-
CASSILASDGANVLTF
TGTGCCAGCAGCATTTTAGCGTCGGACGGGGCCAACGTCCTGACTTTC
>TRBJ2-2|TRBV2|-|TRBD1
CASRVQGAGTGELFF
TGTGCCAGCAGGGTCCAGGGGGCGGGCACCGGGGAGCTGTTTTTT
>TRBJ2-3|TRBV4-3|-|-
CASSQQRLQWGYSTDTQYF
TGCGCCAGCAGCCAACAACGGTTGCAGTGGGGCTACAGCACAGATACGCAGTATTTT
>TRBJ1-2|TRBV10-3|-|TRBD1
CANQGETGYTF
TGTGCCAACCAGGGGGAAACTGGCTACACCTTC
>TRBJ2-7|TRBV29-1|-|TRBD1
CSVEEDRVSEQYF
TGCAGCGTTGAAGAGGACAGGGTAAGCGAGCAGTACTTC
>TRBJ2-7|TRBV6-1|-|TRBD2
CASSLGLAGSYEQYF
TGTGCCAGCAGCCTTGGACTAGCGGGGTCCTACGAGCAGTACTTC
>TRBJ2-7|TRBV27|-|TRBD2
CASSPGLVSYEQYF
TGTGCCAGCAGTCCGGGACTAGTTTCCTACGAGCAGTACTTC
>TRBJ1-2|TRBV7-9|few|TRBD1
CASTRGQGDYYGYTF
TGTGCCAGCACCCGAGGGCAGGGGGACTACTATGGCTACACCTTC
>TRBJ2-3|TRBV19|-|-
CASNGAPTDTQYF
TGTGCCAGTAATGGAGCGCCAACAGATACGCAGTATTTT
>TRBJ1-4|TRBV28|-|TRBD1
CASSKHTGDEKLFF
TGTGCCAGCAGCAAACATACAGGGGATGAAAAACTGTTTTTT
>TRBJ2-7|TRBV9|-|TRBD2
CASSSSSGRSYEQYF
TGTGCCAGCAGCTCCAGCAGCGGGAGGTCCTACGAGCAGTACTTC
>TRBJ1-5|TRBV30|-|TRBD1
CAWSIQGSEQPQHF
TGTGCCTGGAGTATACAGGGGAGCGAACAGCCCCAGCATTTT
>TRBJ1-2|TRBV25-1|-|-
CASSESAGGAHGYTF
TGTGCCAGCAGTGAATCGGCAGGCGGGGCCCATGGCTACACCTTC
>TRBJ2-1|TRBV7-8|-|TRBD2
CASSSLLAGAVNEQFF
TGTGCCAGCAGCTCCTTACTAGCGGGAGCGGTAAATGAGCAGTTCTTC
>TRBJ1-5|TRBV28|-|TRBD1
CASRGQLAYQPQHF
TGTGCCAGCAGGGGACAGCTAGCCTATCAGCCCCAGCATTTT
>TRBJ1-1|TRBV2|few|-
CAGNENSEAFF
TGTGCCGGCAATGAGAACAGTGAAGCTTTCTTT
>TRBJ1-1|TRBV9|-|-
CASSTQAGDTEAFF
TGTGCCAGCAGCACTCAGGCGGGGGACACTGAAGCTTTCTTT
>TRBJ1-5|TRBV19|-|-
CASSIDPGEPQHF
TGTGCCAGTAGTATAGATCCCGGGGAGCCCCAGCATTTT
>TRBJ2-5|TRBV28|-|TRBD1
CASSFRRQGAGTQYF
TGTGCCAGCAGTTTCCGACGACAGGGGGCTGGGACCCAGTACTTC
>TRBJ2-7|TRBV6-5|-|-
CASSFNSPYEQYF
TGTGCCAGCAGTTTCAATTCCCCCTACGAGCAGTACTTC
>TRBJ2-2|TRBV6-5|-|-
CASMSTSTGELFF
TGTGCCAGCATGTCAACTAGCACCGGGGAGCTGTTTTTT
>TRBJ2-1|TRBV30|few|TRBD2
CAYRKRGAGNEQFF
TGTGCCTACCGAAAGCGGGGGGCGGGCAATGAGCAGTTCTTC
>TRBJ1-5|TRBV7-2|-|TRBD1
CASSPDRGQDQPQHF
TGTGCCAGCAGCCCAGACAGGGGGCAGGATCAGCCCCAGCATTTT
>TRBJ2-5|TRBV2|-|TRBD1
CASSTIRDRGDTKETQYF
TGTGCCAGCAGTACGATCCGGGACAGGGGGGATACTAAAGAGACCCAGTACTTC
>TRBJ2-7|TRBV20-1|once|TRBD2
CSGASGSEQYF
TGCAGCGGGGCTAGCGGGAGCGAGCAGTACTTC
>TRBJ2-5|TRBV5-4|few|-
CASSVPSQETQYF
TGTGCCAGCAGCGTACCGAGCCAAGAGACCCAGTACTTC
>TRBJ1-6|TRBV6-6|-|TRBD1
CASIAWGTVSSPLHF
TGTGCCAGCATTGCGTGGGGGACAGTAAGTTCACCCCTCCACTTT
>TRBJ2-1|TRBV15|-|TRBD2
CATGGEGDEQFF
TGTGCCACCGGAGGGGAGGGTGATGAGCAGTTCTTC
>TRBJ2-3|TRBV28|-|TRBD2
CAADGGGADTQYF
TGTGCAGCGGACGGCGGGGGGGCAGATACGCAGTATTTT
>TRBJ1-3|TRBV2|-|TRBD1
CASSARQGVYGNTIYF
TGTGCCAGCAGTGCCCGACAGGGGGTCTACGGAAACACCATATATTTT
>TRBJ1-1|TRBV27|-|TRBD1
CASSSLSDRGREAFF
TGTGCCAGCAGTTCTCTATCGGACAGGGGGAGAGAAGCTTTCTTT
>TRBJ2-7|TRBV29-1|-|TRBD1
CSVFGAPQGIGSYEQYF
TGCAGCGTTTTTGGGGCCCCACAGGGGATCGGCTCCTACGAGCAGTACTTC
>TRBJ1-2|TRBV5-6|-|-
CASSPRGGAGFYGYTF
TGTGCCAGCAGCCCACGGGGGGGCGCCGGATTTTATGGCTACACCTTC
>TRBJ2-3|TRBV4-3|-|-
CASSPSGGTDTQYF
TGCGCCAGCAGTCCATCAGGGGGCACAGATACGCAGTATTTT
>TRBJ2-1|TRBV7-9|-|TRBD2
CASSVTGGGVHNEQFF
TGTGCCAGCAGCGTTACGGGCGGGGGGGTCCACAATGAGCAGTTCTTC
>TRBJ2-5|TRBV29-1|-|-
CSVEGRVQETQYF
TGCAGCGTTGAAGGCAGGGTCCAAGAGACCCAGTACTTC
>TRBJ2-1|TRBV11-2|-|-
CASSPVGGAGEQFF
TGTGCCAGCAGCCCAGTGGGGGGGGCCGGTGAGCAGTTCTTC
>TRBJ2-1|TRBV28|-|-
CASSLASLGGQFF
TGTGCCAGCAGTTTAGCTAGCTTGGGGGGGCAGTTCTTC
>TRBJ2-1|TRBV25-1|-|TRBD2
CASSASSGLSYNEQFF
TGTGCCAGCAGTGCGTCTAGCGGGTTGTCCTACAATGAGCAGTTCTTC
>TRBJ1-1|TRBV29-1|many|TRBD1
CSVDRGKTEAFF
TGCAGCGTAGACAGGGGTAAGACTGAAGCTTTCTTT